This TCR beta chain appears in the sequencing data of a study of blood T cell repertoires in COVID-19. In germline, CDR1 is SQVTM, CDR2 ANQGSEA. The CDR3 runs 12 residues. Trimming pared 6 bases from V and 4 bases from J, leaving 12 bases between. The repertoire was sequenced with immunoSEQ multiplex PCR; TCRdb's copy has only in-frame clones and lacks some. Found here are a few hundred thousand clones, nearly 90% of them singletons; the top ten hold around 1.9%. Sequenced material: peripheral blood. This TCR was sampled from a woman aged 30 to 39 with COVID-19, enrolled during active disease. V is TRBV29-1 and J is TRBJ1-2; D perhaps matches TRBD1 (5 bases). CDR3: CSVGAFGYGYTF. In nucleotides, the CDR3 is TGCAGCGTAGGGGCCTTCGGCTATGGCTACACCTTC. The full variable domain, in which reference TRBV29-1 and TRBJ1-2 provide the parts outside the CDR3, is SAVISQKPSRDICQRGTSLTIQCQVDSQVTMMFWYRQQPGQSLTLIATANQGSEATYESGFVIDKFPISRPNLTFSTLTVSNMSPEDSSIYLCSVGAFGYGYTFGSGTRLTVV.